This entry concerns a single T cell receptor (beta chain). These data are taken from a study of response to subunit inactivated influenza vaccine. This CDR3 region has 15 residues. V gave up 5 bases and J gave up 7 bases; unmatched junction bases: 8. The germline CDR1 and CDR2 sequences are MDHEN and SYDVKM. TCRdb reanalysed the RT-PCR reads using MiXCR and keeps one entry per CDR3 protein. The sample yields 800,000 or so distinct CDR3 sequences, approximately 22% seen once. Sequences were derived from PBMCs from blood, sampled less than 6 days after vaccination. This sequence joins TRBV28 and TRBJ1-6; TRBD1 agrees at 7 bases. The sequence derives from a man aged 45 to 65 who received an inactivated influenza vaccine. The CDR3 region has the DNA TGTGCCAGCAGTCCCCCGACAGGGTACAATTCACCCCTCCACTTT. It is translated as CASSPPTGYNSPLHF. Full variable domain (missing parts from reference TRBV28 and TRBJ1-6): DVKVTQSSRYLVKRTGEKVFLECVQDMDHENMFWYRQDPGLGLRLIYFSYDVKMKEKGDIPEGYSVSREKKERFSLILESASTNQTSMYLCASSPPTGYNSPLHFGNGTRLTVT.